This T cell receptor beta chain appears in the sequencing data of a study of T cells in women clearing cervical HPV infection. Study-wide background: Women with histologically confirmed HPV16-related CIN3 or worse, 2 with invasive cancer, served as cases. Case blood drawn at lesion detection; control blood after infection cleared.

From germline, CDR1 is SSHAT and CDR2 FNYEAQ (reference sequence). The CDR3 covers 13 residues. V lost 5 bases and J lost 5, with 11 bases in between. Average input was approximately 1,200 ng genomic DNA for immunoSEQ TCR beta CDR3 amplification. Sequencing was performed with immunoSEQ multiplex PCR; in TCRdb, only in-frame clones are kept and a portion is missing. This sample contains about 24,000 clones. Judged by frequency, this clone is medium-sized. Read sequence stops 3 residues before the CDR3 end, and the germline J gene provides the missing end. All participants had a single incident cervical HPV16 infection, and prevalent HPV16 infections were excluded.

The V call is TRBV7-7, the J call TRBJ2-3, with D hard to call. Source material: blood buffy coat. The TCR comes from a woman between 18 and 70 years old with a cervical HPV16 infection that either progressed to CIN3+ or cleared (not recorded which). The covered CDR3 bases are TGTGCCAGCAGCCCGGTCGGTTTAGATACG. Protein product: CASSPVGLDT. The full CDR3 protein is CASSPVGLDTQYF.